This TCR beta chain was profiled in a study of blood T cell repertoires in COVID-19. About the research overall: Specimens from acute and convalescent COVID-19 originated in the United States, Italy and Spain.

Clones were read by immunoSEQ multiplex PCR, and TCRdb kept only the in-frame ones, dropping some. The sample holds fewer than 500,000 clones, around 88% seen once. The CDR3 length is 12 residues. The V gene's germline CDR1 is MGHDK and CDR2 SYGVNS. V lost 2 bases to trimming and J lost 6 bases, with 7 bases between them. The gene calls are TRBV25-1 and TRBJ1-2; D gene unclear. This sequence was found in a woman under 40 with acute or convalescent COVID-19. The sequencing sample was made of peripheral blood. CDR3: CASSEQRDGYTF. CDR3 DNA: TGTGCCAGCAGTGAACAGCGGGATGGCTACACCTTC.